This entry lists 6 T cell receptor beta chains sequenced from one sample in a study of identical twins. TCRdb used MiXCR to reprocess the 5' RACE reads, holding one entry per CDR3 protein. The sample records fewer than 500,000 distinct CDR3 sequences, roughly 24% being singletons. The same data also went into a second study, on T cells expressing NK-cell markers.

Sequencing was done on a sample of CD4+ T cells sorted from blood. These receptors were obtained from a woman between 18 and 29 years old in good health.

This clonotype was seen a handful of times. The CDR3 region has the DNA TGTGCCAGCAGCCAGGATGGCCCAAAAGCTTTCTTT. This codes for CASSQDGPKAFF. The chain links TRBV6-2 or TRBV6-3 to TRBJ1-1; D remains ambiguous. The length of the CDR3 is 12 residues. In germline, CDR1 is MNHEY, CDR2 SVGEGT. V was cut by 6 bases and J by 9 bases, with 14 bases left in between.

This clonotype was found once. The chain combines TRBV7-9 with TRBJ2-2; D uncertain. The CDR3 extends over 15 amino acids. Looked up from germline, CDR1 is SEHNR and CDR2 is FQNEAQ (reference sequence). V was clipped by 2 bases and J by 3 bases, with 10 bases between them. CDR3 sequence reads: CASSLIARHTGELFF. CDR3 coding DNA: TGTGCCAGCAGCTTAATAGCTAGACACACCGGGGAGCTGTTTTTT.

The gene calls are TRBV20-1 and TRBJ2-1; D possibly corresponds to TRBD2 (7 bases). Germline V CDR1 and CDR2: DFQATT, SNEGSKA (reference sequence). CDR3 length: 14 residues. Trimming took 6 bases from V and 3 from J, leaving 15 bases between them. The CDR3 reads CSAIRGADYNEQFF. The CDR3 DNA follows: TGCAGTGCCATCCGGGGGGCCGACTACAATGAGCAGTTCTTC.

This clonotype was recorded a few times. The V and J genes are TRBV6-6 and TRBJ2-3; D assignment may be TRBD1 or TRBD2 (5 bases each). The CDR3 length is 12 residues. Germline CDR1 and CDR2: MNHNY and SVGAGI (reference sequence). Trimming took 8 bases from V and 6 from J, leaving 12 bases between them. The CDR3 sequence is CASGDPLDTQYF. The CDR3 DNA is TGTGCCAGCGGGGACCCTCTGGATACGCAGTATTTT.

This chain connects TRBV27 to TRBJ1-3; 8 bases are shared with TRBD1. The V segment lost 5 bases and the J segment 8 bases; nucleotides outside the gene matches: 5. The CDR3 covers 13 residues. Germline loops: CDR1 MNHEY, CDR2 SMNVEV (reference sequence). The CDR3 here is CASSHTDRDTIYF. In DNA, the CDR3 is TGTGCCAGCAGTCACACGGACAGGGACACCATATATTTT.

This clonotype was observed a handful of times. The chain employs TRBV10-3 and TRBJ2-1; D is unresolved. V was shortened by 8 bases and J by 4 bases, with 9 bases between the two germline ends. Germline CDR1 reads ENHRY; CDR2 reads SYGVKD. CDR3 length: 12 residues. CDR3 in amino acids: CAIGETYNEQFF. In DNA, the CDR3 is TGTGCCATCGGCGAGACATACAATGAGCAGTTCTTC.